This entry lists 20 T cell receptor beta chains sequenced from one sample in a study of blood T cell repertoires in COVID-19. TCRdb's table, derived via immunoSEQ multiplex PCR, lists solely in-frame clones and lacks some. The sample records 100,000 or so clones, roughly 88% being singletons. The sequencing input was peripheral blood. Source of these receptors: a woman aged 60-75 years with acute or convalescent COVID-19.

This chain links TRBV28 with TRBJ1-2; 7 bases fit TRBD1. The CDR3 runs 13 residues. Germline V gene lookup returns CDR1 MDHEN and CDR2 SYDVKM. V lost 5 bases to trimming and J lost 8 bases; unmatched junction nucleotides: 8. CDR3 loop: CASSPQGVRGYTF. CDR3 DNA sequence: TGTGCCAGCAGTCCGCAGGGGGTTCGCGGCTACACCTTC.

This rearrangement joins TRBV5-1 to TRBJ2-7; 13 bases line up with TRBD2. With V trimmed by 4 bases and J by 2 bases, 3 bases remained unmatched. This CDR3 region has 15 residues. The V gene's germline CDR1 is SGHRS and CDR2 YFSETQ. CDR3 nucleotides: TGCGCCAGCAGCGGGACTAGCGGGGAAACCTACGAGCAGTACTTC. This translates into CASSGTSGETYEQYF.

For the CDR3, the DNA is TGTGCCAGCAGGAGGACACTCTCCTACGAGCAGTACTTC. Its protein is CASRRTLSYEQYF. The rearrangement uses TRBV2 and TRBJ2-7; a possible D gene is TRBD1 (5 bases). V gave up 6 bases and J gave up 0 bases, with 9 bases separating them. The V gene's germline CDR1 is SNHLY and CDR2 FYNNEI. CDR3 length equals 13 residues.

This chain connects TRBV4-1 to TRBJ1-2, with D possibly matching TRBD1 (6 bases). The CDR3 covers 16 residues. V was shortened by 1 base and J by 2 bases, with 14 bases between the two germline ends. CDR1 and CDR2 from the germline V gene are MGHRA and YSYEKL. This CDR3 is CASSQGSGDRNYGYTF. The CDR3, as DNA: TGCGCCAGCAGCCAAGGTTCAGGGGATAGGAACTATGGCTACACCTTC.

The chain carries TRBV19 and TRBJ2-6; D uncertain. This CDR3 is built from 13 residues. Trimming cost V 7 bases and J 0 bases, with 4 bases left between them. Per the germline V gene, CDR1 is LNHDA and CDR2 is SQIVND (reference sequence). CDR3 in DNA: TGTGCCAGTACCTACTCTGGGGCCAACGTCCTGACTTTC. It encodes CASTYSGANVLTF.

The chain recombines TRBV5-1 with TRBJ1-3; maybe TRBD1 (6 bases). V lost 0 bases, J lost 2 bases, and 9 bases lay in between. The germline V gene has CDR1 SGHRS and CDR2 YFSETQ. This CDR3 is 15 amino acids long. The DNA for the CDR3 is TGCGCCAGCAGCTTGGCGGCAGGGGCTGGAAACACCATATATTTT. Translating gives CASSLAAGAGNTIYF. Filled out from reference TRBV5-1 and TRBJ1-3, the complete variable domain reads KAGVTQTPRYLIKTRGQQVTLSCSPISGHRSVSWYQQTPGQGLQFLFEYFSETQRNKGNFPGRFSGRQFSNSRSEMNVSTLELGDSALYLCASSLAAGAGNTIYFGEGSWLTVV.

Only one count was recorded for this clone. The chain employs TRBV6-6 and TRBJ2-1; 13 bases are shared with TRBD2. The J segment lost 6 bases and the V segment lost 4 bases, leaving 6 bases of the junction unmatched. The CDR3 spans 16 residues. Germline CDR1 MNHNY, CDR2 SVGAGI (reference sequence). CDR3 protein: CASSSGGLAGPNEQFF. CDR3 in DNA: TGTGCCAGCAGTTCGGGGGGACTAGCGGGACCCAATGAGCAGTTCTTC.

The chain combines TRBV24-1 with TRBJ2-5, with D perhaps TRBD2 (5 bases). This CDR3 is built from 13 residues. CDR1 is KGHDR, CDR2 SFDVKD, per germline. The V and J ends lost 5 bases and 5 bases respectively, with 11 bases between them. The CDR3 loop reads CATSGSRGETQYF. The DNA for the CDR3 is TGTGCCACCAGTGGTTCCCGAGGGGAGACCCAGTACTTC.

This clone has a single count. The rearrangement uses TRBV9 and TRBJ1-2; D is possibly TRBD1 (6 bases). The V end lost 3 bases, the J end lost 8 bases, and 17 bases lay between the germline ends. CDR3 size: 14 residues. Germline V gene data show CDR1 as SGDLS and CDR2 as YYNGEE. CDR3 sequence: CASSGGQGFRGYTF. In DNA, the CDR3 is TGTGCCAGCAGCGGGGGGCAGGGCTTTAGAGGCTACACCTTC.

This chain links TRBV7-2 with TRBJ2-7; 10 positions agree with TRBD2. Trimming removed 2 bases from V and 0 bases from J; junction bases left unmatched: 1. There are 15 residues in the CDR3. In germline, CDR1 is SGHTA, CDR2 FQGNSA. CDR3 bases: TGTGCCAGCAGCTTAAGACTAGCGGGCTCCTACGAGCAGTACTTC. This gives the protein CASSLRLAGSYEQYF.

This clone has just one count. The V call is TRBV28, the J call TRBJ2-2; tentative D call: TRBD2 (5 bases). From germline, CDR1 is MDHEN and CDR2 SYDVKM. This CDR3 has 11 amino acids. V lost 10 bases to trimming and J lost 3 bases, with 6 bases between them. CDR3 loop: CATSYTGELFF. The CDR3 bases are TGTGCCACTAGCTACACCGGGGAGCTGTTTTTT.

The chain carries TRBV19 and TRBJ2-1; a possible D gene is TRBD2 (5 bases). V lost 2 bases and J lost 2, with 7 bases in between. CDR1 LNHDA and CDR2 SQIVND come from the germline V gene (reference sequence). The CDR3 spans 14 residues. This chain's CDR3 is CASSITGTYNEQFF. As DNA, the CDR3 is TGTGCCAGTAGTATAACGGGGACCTACAATGAGCAGTTCTTC.

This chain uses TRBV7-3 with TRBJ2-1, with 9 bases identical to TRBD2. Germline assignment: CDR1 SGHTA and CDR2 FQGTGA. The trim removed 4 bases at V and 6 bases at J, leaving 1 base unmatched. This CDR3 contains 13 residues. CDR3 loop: CASSSTSGNEQFF. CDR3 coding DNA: TGTGCCAGCAGCTCGACTAGCGGCAATGAGCAGTTCTTC.

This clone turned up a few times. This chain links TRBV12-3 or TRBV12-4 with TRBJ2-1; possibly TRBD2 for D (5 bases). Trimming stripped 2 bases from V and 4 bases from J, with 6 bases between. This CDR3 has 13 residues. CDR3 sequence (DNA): TGTGCCAGCAGTTTAACGGGGTACAATGAGCAGTTCTTC. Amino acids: CASSLTGYNEQFF.

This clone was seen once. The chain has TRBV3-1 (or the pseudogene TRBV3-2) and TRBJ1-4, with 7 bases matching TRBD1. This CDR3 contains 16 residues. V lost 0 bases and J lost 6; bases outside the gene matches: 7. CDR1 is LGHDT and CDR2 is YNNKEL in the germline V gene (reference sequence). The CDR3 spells CASSQEQGRADEKLFF. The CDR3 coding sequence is TGTGCCAGCAGCCAAGAACAGGGGCGTGCGGATGAAAAACTGTTTTTT.

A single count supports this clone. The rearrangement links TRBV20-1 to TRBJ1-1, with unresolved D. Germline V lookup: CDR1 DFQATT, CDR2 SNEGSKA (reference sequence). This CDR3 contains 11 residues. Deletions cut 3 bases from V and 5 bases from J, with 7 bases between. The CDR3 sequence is CSARRETEAFF. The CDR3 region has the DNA TGCAGTGCTAGGAGGGAAACTGAAGCTTTCTTT.

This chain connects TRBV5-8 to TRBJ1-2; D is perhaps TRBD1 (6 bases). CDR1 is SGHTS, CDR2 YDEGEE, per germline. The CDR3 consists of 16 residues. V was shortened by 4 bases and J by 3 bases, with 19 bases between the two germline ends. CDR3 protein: CASSPPFPDRYYGYTF. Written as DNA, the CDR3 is TGTGCCAGCAGCCCTCCCTTTCCGGACAGATACTATGGCTACACCTTC. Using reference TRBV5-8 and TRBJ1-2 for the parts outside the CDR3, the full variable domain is EAGVTQSPTHLIKTRGQQATLRCSPISGHTSVYWYQQALGLGLQFLLWYDEGEERNRGNFPPRFSGRQFPNYSSELNVNALELEDSALYLCASSPPFPDRYYGYTFGSGTRLTVV.

The DNA of the CDR3 is TGTGCCAGCATCCCAACAGGGAAGGTTGGCTACACCTTC. Its translation: CASIPTGKVGYTF. The V and J genes are TRBV2 and TRBJ1-2; perhaps TRBD1 as D (6 bases). There are 13 residues in the CDR3. V was cut by 7 bases and J by 7 bases, with 16 bases left in between. The germline CDR1 and CDR2 sequences are SNHLY and FYNNEI.

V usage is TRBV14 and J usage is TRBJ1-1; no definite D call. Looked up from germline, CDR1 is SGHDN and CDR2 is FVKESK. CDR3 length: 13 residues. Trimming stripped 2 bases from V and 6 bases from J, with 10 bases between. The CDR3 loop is CASSQRVSAEAFF. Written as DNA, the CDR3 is TGTGCCAGCAGCCAACGTGTATCCGCTGAAGCTTTCTTT.

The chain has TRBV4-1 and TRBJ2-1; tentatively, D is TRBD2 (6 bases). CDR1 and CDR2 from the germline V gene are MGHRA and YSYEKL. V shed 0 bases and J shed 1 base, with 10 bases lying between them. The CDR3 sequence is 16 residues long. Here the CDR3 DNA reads TGCGCCAGCAGCCAAGAGACGGGAGTGTCCTACAATGAGCAGTTCTTC. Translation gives CASSQETGVSYNEQFF.